This T cell receptor beta chain originates from a study of regulatory T cells in long-lasting Graves disease. This sample's time point: newly diagnosed GD, antithyroid drugs for less than 3 months. PBMCs were the source of the RNA used for TCR sequencing. This clonotype was found many times. Arm-PCR of CDR3 regions with iRepertoire HTBI primers generated TCR beta libraries. Using its own MiXCR run on the multiplex PCR reads, TCRdb lists one record per CDR3 protein. The repertoire has fewer than 650,000 distinct CDR3 sequences, approximately 16% of them found once; the top ten carry approximately 12%. These data were likewise used in another study, on T cells in Graves' hyperthyroidism and ophthalmopathy. This second study says: The HTBI primer set was used in a first-round RT-PCR of the TCR CDR3.

This receptor was identified in a man aged 18 to 30 with Graves disease. Sequencing was performed on peripheral blood mononuclear cells (PBMCs), taken at new diagnosis, from a patient treated with antithyroid drugs.

Here the CDR3 reads CASRRVSMNTEAFF. The CDR3 coding sequence is TGTGCCAGCAGAAGGGTGTCCATGAACACTGAAGCTTTCTTT. The genes are TRBV2 and TRBJ1-1; no reliable D call. Germline V gene sequence: CDR1 SNHLY, CDR2 FYNNEI. This CDR3 has 14 amino acids. V gave up 6 bases and J gave up 0 bases, with 11 bases separating them. The whole variable domain, filled in from reference TRBV2 and TRBJ1-1, reads EPEVTQTPSHQVTQMGQEVILRCVPISNHLYFYWYRQILGQKVEFLVSFYNNEISEKSEIFDDQFSVERPDGSNFTLKIRSTKLEDSAMYFCASRRVSMNTEAFFGQGTRLTVV.